This T cell receptor beta chain was profiled in a study of shared clonotypes between healthy human individuals. Whole-study findings and limits: Sharing across four donors was highest in naive CD4 (roughly 5%) and lowest in memory CD8 (approximately 0.4%).

Some clones are missing from TCRdb's copy, which holds only in-frame ones; the method was immunoSEQ multiplex PCR. This repertoire shows some 2,400,000 clones, 90% to 97% found once; its top ten account for roughly 0.13%. Concerning this clone: Its antigen is unidentified.

Sequenced input: naive CD4+ T cells sorted from blood. The subset denotes: CD45RA+ positively selected. This clonotype originated in a man between 18 and 35 years old in good health.

The CDR3 here is CAWTNRDQETQYF. Written as DNA, the CDR3 is TGTGCCTGGACTAACCGGGACCAAGAGACCCAGTACTTC. The chain combines TRBV30 with TRBJ2-5; D unclear. The CDR3 extends over 13 amino acids. Germline CDR1 reads GTSNPN; CDR2 reads SVGIG (reference sequence). The germline V and J ends were trimmed by 4 bases and 0 bases, with 9 bases remaining between them.